The clone carrying this T cell receptor beta chain was detected a few times. The identical CDR3 is also encoded by other nucleotide sequences in the sample. These data are taken from a study of blood T cell repertoires in COVID-19. At the level of the study: Some COVID-19 samples were acute and others convalescent; all came from the United States, Italy and Spain.

Generated by immunoSEQ multiplex PCR, the TCRdb table keeps only in-frame clones and is missing some. The sample holds some 48,000 clones, roughly four fifths seen once. Trimming pared 5 bases from V and 0 bases from J, leaving 10 bases between. The CDR3 has 14 amino acids. The germline V gene has CDR1 LNHDA and CDR2 SQIVND (reference sequence). The chain links TRBV19 to TRBJ1-1, with D perhaps TRBD1 (5 bases). The source is a human donor in a cohort sampled during active COVID-19. The sequencing sample was made of peripheral blood. The CDR3, as DNA: TGTGCCAGTAGTCGGACAAGCATGAACACTGAAGCTTTCTTT. Its protein product is CASSRTSMNTEAFF.